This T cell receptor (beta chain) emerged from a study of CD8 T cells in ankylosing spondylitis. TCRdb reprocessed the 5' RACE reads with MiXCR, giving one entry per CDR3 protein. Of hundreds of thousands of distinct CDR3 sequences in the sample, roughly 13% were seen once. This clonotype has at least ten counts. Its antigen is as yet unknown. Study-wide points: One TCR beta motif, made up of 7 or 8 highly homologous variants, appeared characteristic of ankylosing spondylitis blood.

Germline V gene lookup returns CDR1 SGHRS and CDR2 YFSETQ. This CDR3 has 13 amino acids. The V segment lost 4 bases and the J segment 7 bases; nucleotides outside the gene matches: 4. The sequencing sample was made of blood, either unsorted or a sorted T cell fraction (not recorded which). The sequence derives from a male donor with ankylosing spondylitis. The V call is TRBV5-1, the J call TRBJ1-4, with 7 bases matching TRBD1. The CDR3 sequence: CASSQGQAEKLFF. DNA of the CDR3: TGCGCCAGCAGCCAAGGACAGGCTGAAAAACTGTTTTTT.